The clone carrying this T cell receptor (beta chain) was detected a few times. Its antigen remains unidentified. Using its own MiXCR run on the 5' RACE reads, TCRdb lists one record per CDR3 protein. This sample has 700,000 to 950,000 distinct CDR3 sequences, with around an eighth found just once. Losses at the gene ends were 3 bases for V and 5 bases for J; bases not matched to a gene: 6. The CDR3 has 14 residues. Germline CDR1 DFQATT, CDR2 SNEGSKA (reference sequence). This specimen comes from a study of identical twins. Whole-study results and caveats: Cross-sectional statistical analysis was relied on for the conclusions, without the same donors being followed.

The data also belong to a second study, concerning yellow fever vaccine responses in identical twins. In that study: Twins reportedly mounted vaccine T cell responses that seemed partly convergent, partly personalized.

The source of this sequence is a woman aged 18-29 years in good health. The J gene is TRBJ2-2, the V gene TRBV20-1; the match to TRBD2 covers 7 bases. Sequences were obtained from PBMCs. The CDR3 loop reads CSARGTKGTGELFF. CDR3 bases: TGCAGTGCTAGGGGGACTAAAGGAACCGGGGAGCTGTTTTTT.